This T cell receptor beta chain was identified during a study of T cell responses to AZD1222 COVID-19 vaccine. Overall study findings and caveats: No repertoire was sampled before or during the peak T cell response, only after it.

A word on this clone: Its antigen is as yet unknown.

Clones were sequenced by immunoSEQ multiplex PCR, and TCRdb holds only the in-frame ones, with some missing. The table has about 170,000 clones, just under 95% seen once. Germline CDR1 MDHEN, CDR2 SYDVKM. V lost 3 bases to trimming and J lost 6 bases, with 9 bases between them. The CDR3 has 12 residues. The chain combines TRBV28 with TRBJ2-7; D assignment may be TRBD1 or TRBD2 (5 bases each). The TCR was taken from an adult in good health. The sample here was peripheral blood, taken on day 0 of AZD1222 vaccination. The CDR3 sequence: CASSLKGREQYF. Here the CDR3 DNA reads TGTGCCAGCAGTTTGAAGGGACGCGAGCAGTACTTC.